The clone carrying this T cell receptor (beta chain) was seen a handful of times. This sample stems from a study of blood T cell repertoires in COVID-19. In the study overall: The origin of the acute and convalescent COVID-19 samples was the United States, Italy and Spain. The analysed material was cDNA or gDNA that came from T cells, B-cell-depleted T cells, or PBMCs.

Original processing methods: Researchers report that nucleated cell counts were estimated from reference gene primer amplification. TCRdb keeps only in-frame clones here, not all; method: immunoSEQ multiplex PCR. Clonal size and the V and J genes are those of that table, whereas D and trimming came from the DNA. The sample shows about 210,000 clones, approximately 83% of them seen only once. CDR3 size: 15 residues. The germline V gene has CDR1 LGHDT and CDR2 YNNKEL (reference sequence). V lost 3 bases and J 0 bases, leaving 12 bases between the germline ends. The clonotype comes from a woman between 40 and 55 years old with active or convalescent COVID-19. The sequenced material came from peripheral blood. The chain is built from TRBV3-1 (or the pseudogene TRBV3-2) and TRBJ2-7; a possible D gene is TRBD1 (5 bases). DNA for the CDR3: TGTGCCAGCAGCCAGGGCAGCGACAGCTCCTACGAGCAGTACTTC. Protein product: CASSQGSDSSYEQYF.